The clone carrying this T cell receptor beta chain was counted at least ten times. This sample is drawn from a study of early T cells in non-severe SARS-CoV-2 infection. V gave up 4 bases and J gave up 9 bases; unmatched junction bases: 12. The CDR3 runs to 16 residues. From germline, CDR1 is LGHDT and CDR2 YNNKEL (reference sequence). The library protocol tagged individual cDNA molecules with unique molecular identifiers. One entry per CDR3 protein results from TCRdb running MiXCR on the 5' RACE reads. The repertoire has tens of thousands of distinct CDR3 sequences, 2.9% of them found once; the top ten carry over 0.65%.

The origin of this receptor is an adult who was a healthcare worker with PCR-confirmed SARS-CoV-2 infection or an uninfected control (not recorded which). The chain is built from TRBV3-1 and TRBJ1-6; 7 nucleotides line up with TRBD1. Sequencing input: whole blood. The CDR3 sequence is CASSLRGRQGRSPLHF. The DNA for the CDR3 is TGTGCCAGCAGCCTCAGAGGGAGACAGGGTCGTTCACCCCTCCACTTT.